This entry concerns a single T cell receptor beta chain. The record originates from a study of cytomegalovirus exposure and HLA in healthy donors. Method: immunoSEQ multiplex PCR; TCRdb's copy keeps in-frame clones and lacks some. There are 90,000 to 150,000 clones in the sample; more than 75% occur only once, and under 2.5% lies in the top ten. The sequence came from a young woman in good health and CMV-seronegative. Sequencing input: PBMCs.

The CDR3 protein is CASSQGRAGGQGELFF. In DNA form, the CDR3 reads TGCGCCAGCAGCCAAGGTAGAGCAGGGGGCCAGGGGGAGCTGTTTTTT. This sequence joins TRBV4-3 and TRBJ2-2, with TRBD1 matching 8 bases. The CDR3 has 16 amino acids. CDR1 is LGHNA and CDR2 is YSLEER in the germline V gene. V was pared by 1 base and J by 8 bases, with 9 bases of the junction left unmatched.